This paragraph covers one TCR beta chain sequence. This clonotype came up many times. Its antigen is not yet known. No qualities accompany the bases; no much larger clone lies one base away. The data derive from a study of Graves' ophthalmopathy and Graves' hyperthyroidism (dated by TCRdb to between 2018 and 2020). For the study in its entirety: Peripheral blood was collected at initial diagnosis, before any treatment. The study used signatures of the TCR beta repertoire to tell Graves' ophthalmopathy apart from Graves' hyperthyroidism and to predict which patients would progress to ophthalmopathy. In total, 135 blood samples were TCR-sequenced: 40 to 45 ophthalmopathy, over 70 hyperthyroidism and some 17 hyperthyroidism-to-ophthalmopathy patients. To explore V-J signatures that separate ophthalmopathy from hyperthyroidism, a discovery set of about 96 patients was enrolled, consisting of about 43 with ophthalmopathy and around 57 with stable hyperthyroidism. An independent validation cohort comprised some 19 hyperthyroidism patients and 15 to 17 patients who later progressed from hyperthyroidism to ophthalmopathy. In several hyperthyroidism patients, the T-cell repertoire of thyroid tissue was compared with the T-cell repertoire of blood. Following sample collection, hyperthyroidism patients were given methimazole at a starting dose of 30 mg daily, and ophthalmopathy patients were given high-dose intravenous methylprednisolone.

The ophthalmopathy patients had moderately to severely active disease, with a Clinical Activity Score of 3 or higher, a NOSPECS grade of 4 or higher, and a disease duration of less than 3 months. Anyone with other autoimmune diseases, uncontrolled infections, pregnancy or lactation was excluded from the study. Clinical symptoms, serum thyroxine, TRAb, thyroid ultrasound and orbital computed tomography were used for diagnosis. Using Ficoll-Paque density gradient centrifugation, PBMCs were isolated from 9.5 to 10 ml of fresh peripheral blood. Total RNA was extracted with Trizol reagent and quality-checked on an Agilent 2100 Bioanalyzer. TCR beta CDR3 regions were amplified from RNA transcripts for repertoire sequencing. A first-round RT-PCR used HTBI primers with the Qiagen OneStep RT-PCR kit, followed by a second-round multiplex PCR, size selection and purification. The libraries underwent paired-end sequencing with 100 bp reads on an Illumina HiSeq2000. In the source study's methods: SOAPnuke was used for read processing, and reads with adapters, uncalled bases, a mean Phred below 15, or no exact constant-primer or identifier match were discarded. COPE v1.2.5 was used to merge the high-quality paired reads. Clonotypes were defined as unique nucleotide sequences and were aligned to IMGT TRB V, D and J references using MiTCR v1.1. The analysis was limited to V-J combinations with a frequency above 0.0001, which together covered approximately 99% of repertoires. A TCR clonal expansion and chaos score per V-J combination was defined as the ratio of F50 clonal expansion to chaos observed in the TCRdist matrix. Welch's t-statistics and random forest were used to narrow the features down to approximately twelve V-J combinations, which were then fed into a naive Bayes classifier. Thyroid-blood repertoire similarity was quantified with the Morisita-Horn index. In-frame beta chains were kept once TCRdb had trimmed the public reads at Q25 with fastp and called clones with MiXCR. Merged by CDR3 protein, the rows form single entries marked with the most common genes and DNA. The V and J calls and clone size are TCRdb's, not the authors'. This sample has about 340,000 distinct CDR3 sequences in its table, and about a sixth of those were observed once. The ten top clones hold approximately 13% of the sample.

Overall study results and their limits: The 13-signature model separated ophthalmopathy from stable hyperthyroidism with about 86% sensitivity and approximately 81% specificity in cross-validation, and 80%/75% in the test set. Most of the expanded thyroid clonotypes with a frequency above 0.001 were also detected in blood, and it was suggested that the thyroid immune response may be reflected by blood repertoires. Sample size was not predetermined statistically, and investigators were not blinded to group allocation. In validation, the model predicted ophthalmopathy progression with 55% to 71% sensitivity and roughly 72% specificity; roughly 12 predicted patients were CT-confirmed with GO in a median of about 6.1 months.

Per the germline V gene, SNHLY is the CDR1 and FYNNEI is the CDR2. Trimming removed 6 bases from V and 0 bases from J, leaving 8 bases between the germline ends. The CDR3, from cysteine to phenylalanine, totals 13 residues. Only the CDR3 part of the read is kept: 39 bases, read in frame from the first base. The sample consisted of peripheral blood. The sequence came from an adult man with Graves' ophthalmopathy. The chain couples TRBV2 to TRBJ1-1, with no reliable assignment of the D segment. The CDR3 protein: CASRLSLNTEAFF. At the DNA level, the sequence is TGTGCCAGCAGGCTCTCCCTGAACACTGAAGCTTTCTTT.